This T cell receptor (beta chain) originates from a study of blood T cell repertoires in COVID-19. The ends lost 4 bases at V and 5 bases at J; junction bases unmatched: 4. CDR3 size: 13 residues. Allocation to cohorts depended on clinical history reported by the participants. Original data processing: Nucleated cell number was recorded as an estimate derived from reference gene primer amplification. Libraries were prepared by immunoSEQ multiplex PCR; TCRdb keeps only in-frame clonotypes and omits some of them. The DNA gave D and trimming, while V, J and clone size come from that table. The sample shows roughly 250,000 clones, around 86% of them seen only once.

The receptor comes from a woman in her thirties or forties with acute COVID-19. The V call is TRBV12-3 or TRBV12-4, the J call TRBJ2-7; 8 positions match TRBD2. What was sequenced was PBMCs or T cells enriched from blood (not recorded which). The DNA for the CDR3 is TGTGCCAGCAGTTGGCGGGAGGCGCACGAGCAGTACTTC. This encodes CASSWREAHEQYF.